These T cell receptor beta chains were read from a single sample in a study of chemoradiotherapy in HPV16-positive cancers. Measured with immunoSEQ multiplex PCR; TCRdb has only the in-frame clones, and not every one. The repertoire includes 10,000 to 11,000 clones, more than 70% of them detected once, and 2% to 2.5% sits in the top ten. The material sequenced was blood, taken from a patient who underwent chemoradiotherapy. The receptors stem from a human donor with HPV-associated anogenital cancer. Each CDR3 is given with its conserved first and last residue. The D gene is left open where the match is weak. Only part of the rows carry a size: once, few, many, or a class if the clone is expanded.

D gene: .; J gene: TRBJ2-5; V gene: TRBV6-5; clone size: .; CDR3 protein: CASRARTAQETQYF; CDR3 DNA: TGTGCCAGCAGGGCCAGGACAGCTCAAGAGACCCAGTACTTC
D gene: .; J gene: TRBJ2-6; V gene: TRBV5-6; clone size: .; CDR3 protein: CASSSTLAAPSGANVLTF; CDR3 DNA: TGTGCCAGCAGCTCAACCTTGGCGGCCCCCTCTGGGGCCAACGTCCTGACTTTC
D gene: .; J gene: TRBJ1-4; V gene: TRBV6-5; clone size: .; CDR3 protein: CASSDHREYEKLFF; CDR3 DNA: TGTGCCAGCAGTGACCACAGGGAGTATGAAAAACTGTTTTTT
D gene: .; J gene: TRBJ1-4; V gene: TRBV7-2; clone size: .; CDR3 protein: CASSSKKGKLFF; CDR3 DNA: TGTGCCAGCAGCTCAAAGAAGGGAAAACTGTTTTTT
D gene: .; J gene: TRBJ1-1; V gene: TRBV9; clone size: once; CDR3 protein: CASSVGQGTTEAFF; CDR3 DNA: TGTGCCAGCAGCGTAGGCCAGGGGACCACTGAAGCTTTCTTT
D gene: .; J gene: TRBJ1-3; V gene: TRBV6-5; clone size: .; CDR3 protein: CASSYTQDSGNTIYF; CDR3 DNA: TGTGCCAGCAGTTACACACAGGATTCGGGAAACACCATATATTTT
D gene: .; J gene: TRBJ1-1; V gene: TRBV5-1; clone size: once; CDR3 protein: CASSLDSNTEAFF; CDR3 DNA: TGCGCCAGCAGCTTGGACTCAAACACTGAAGCTTTCTTT
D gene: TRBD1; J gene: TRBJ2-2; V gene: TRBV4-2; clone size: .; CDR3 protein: CASSHPSGQSTGELFF; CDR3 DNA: TGTGCCAGCAGCCACCCCTCGGGACAGAGCACCGGGGAGCTGTTTTTT
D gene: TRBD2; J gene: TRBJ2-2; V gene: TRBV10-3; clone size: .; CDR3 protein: CAISETSGGTGELFF; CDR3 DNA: TGTGCCATCAGTGAGACTAGCGGGGGCACCGGGGAGCTGTTTTTT
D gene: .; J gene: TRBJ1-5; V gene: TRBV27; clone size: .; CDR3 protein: CASSFPRGRDQPQHF; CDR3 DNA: TGTGCCAGCAGTTTCCCTCGGGGCAGGGATCAGCCCCAGCATTTT
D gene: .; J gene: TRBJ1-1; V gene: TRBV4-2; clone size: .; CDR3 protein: CASSQETWGREAFF; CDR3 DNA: TGTGCCAGCAGCCAAGAGACTTGGGGCAGAGAAGCTTTCTTT
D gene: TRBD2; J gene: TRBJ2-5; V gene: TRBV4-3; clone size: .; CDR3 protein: CASSHPRRTSGKETQYF; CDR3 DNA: TGCGCCAGCAGCCACCCAAGGAGAACTAGCGGAAAAGAGACCCAGTACTTC
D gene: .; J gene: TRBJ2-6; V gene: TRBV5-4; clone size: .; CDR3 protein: CASSLTDRTSGANVLTF; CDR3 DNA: TGTGCCAGCAGCTTAACAGACAGAACGTCTGGGGCCAACGTCCTGACTTTC
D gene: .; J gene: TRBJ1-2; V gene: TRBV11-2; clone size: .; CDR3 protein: CASSLKVSGWETNYGYTF; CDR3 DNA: TGTGCCAGCAGCTTAAAAGTCTCGGGGTGGGAGACTAACTATGGCTACACCTTC
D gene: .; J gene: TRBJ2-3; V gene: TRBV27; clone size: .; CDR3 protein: CASSPIGGGGATGTDTQYF; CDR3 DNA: TGTGCCAGCAGTCCCATAGGCGGTGGGGGGGCGACGGGCACAGATACGCAGTATTTT
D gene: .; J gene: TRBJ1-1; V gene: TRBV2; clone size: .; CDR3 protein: CASSEQGLNTEAFF; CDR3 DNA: TGTGCCAGCAGTGAACAGGGGCTGAACACTGAAGCTTTCTTT
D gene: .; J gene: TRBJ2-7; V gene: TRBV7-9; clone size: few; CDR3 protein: CASSPEGGYYEQYF; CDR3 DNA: TGTGCCAGCAGCCCCGAGGGGGGCTACTACGAGCAGTACTTC
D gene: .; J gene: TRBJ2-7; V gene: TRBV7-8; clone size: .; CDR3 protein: CASSLVEATSASGASYEQYF; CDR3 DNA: TGTGCCAGCAGCTTAGTAGAGGCGACATCGGCATCAGGCGCCTCCTACGAGCAGTACTTC
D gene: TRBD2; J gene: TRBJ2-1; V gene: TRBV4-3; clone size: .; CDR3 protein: CASSPGTSGGLSHNEQFF; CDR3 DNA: TGCGCCAGCAGCCCCGGGACTAGCGGGGGGCTATCCCACAATGAGCAGTTCTTC
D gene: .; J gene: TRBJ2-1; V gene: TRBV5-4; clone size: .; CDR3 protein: CASSLASDRNEQFF; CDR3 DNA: TGTGCCAGCAGCTTGGCCTCGGACAGAAATGAGCAGTTCTTC
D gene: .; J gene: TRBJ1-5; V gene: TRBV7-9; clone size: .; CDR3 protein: CASSRSGQTGNQPQHF; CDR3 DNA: TGTGCCAGCAGTCGGAGTGGACAGACGGGCAATCAGCCCCAGCATTTT
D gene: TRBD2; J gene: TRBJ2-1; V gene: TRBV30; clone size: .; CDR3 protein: CACTGTSGGGSQFF; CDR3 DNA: TGTGCCTGCACCGGGACTAGCGGGGGGGGATCCCAGTTCTTC
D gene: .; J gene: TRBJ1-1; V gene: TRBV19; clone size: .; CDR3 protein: CASSSGAGWTEAFF; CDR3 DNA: TGTGCCAGTAGTTCCGGGGCAGGGTGGACTGAAGCTTTCTTT
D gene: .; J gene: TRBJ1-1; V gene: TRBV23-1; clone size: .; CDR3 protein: CASSRFEAFF; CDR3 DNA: TGCGCCAGCAGTCGGTTTGAAGCTTTCTTT
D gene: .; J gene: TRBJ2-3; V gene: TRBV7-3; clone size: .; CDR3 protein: CASTRGETDTQYF; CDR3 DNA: TGTGCCAGCACTAGAGGGGAAACAGATACGCAGTATTTT
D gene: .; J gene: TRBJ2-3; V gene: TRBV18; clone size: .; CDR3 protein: CASSPPMGGSRADTQYF; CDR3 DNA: TGTGCCAGCTCACCACCGATGGGGGGCTCTCGGGCAGATACGCAGTATTTT
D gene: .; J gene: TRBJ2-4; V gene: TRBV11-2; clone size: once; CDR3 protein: CASSLEAGTNIQYF; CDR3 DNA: TGTGCCAGCAGCTTAGAGGCAGGAACAAACATTCAGTACTTC
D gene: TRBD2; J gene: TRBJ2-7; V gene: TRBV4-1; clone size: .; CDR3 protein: CASSLSGTSGGSFREQYF; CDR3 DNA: TGCGCCAGCAGCCTCTCCGGGACTAGCGGGGGGTCTTTTCGGGAGCAGTACTTC
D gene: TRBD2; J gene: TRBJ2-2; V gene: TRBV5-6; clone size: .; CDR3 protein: CASSLAGGQGTGELFF; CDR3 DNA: TGTGCCAGCAGCTTGGCGGGGGGGCAGGGCACCGGGGAGCTGTTTTTT
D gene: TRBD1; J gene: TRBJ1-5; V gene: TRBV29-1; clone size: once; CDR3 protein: CSVEQGDNQPQHF; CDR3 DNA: TGCAGCGTTGAACAGGGGGACAATCAGCCCCAGCATTTT
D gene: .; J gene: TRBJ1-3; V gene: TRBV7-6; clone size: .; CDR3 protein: CASSLRWPGNTIYF; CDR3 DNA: TGTGCCAGCAGCTTGCGTTGGCCTGGAAACACCATATATTTT
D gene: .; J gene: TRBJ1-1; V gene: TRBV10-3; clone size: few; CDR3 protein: CAISVQGLGTEAFF; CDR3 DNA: TGTGCCATCAGTGTGCAGGGTTTGGGGACTGAAGCTTTCTTT
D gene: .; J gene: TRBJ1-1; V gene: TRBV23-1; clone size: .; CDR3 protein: CASSQSGTGNTEAFF; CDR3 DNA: TGCGCCAGCAGTCAATCGGGGACGGGGAACACTGAAGCTTTCTTT
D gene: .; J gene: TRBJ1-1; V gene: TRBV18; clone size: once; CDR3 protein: CASSPQIPYDYTVGGTEAFF; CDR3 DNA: TGTGCCAGCTCACCACAGATCCCTTACGACTATACCGTCGGCGGCACTGAAGCTTTCTTT
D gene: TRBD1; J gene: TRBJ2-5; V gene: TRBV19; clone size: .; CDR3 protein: CASTQMGQGAETQYF; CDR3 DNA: TGTGCCAGTACCCAAATGGGACAGGGGGCAGAGACCCAGTACTTC
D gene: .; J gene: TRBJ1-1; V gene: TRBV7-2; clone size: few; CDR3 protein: CASSLRSDMNTEAFF; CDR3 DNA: TGTGCCAGCAGCTTAAGGTCAGATATGAACACTGAAGCTTTCTTT
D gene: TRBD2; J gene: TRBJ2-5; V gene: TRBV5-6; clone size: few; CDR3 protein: CASSLLRTSGEFWETQYF; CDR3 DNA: TGTGCCAGCAGCTTGTTACGGACTAGCGGGGAGTTCTGGGAGACCCAGTACTTC
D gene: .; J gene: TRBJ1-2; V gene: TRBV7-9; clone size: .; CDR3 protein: CASSSQPRGHGYTF; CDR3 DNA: TGTGCCAGCAGCTCCCAGCCCCGTGGGCATGGCTACACCTTC
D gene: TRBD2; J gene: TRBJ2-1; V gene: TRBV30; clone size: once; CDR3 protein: CAWRPGLAGGRDEQFF; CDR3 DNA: TGTGCCTGGAGGCCGGGACTAGCGGGGGGGAGGGATGAGCAGTTCTTC
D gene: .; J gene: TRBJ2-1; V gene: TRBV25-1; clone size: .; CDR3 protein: CASSHGLYSSYNEQFF; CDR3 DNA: TGTGCCAGCAGTCACGGACTGTATAGCTCCTACAATGAGCAGTTCTTC
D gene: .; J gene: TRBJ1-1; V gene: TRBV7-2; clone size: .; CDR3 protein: CASSWSGIMNTEAFF; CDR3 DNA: TGTGCCAGCAGCTGGTCTGGGATCATGAACACTGAAGCTTTCTTT
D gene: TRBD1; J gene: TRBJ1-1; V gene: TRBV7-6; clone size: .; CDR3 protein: CASSLGTGAPEAFF; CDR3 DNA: TGTGCCAGCAGCTTAGGGACAGGGGCCCCTGAAGCTTTCTTT
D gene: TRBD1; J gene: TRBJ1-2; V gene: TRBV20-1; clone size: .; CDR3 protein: CSATTGDGYTF; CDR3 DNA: TGCAGTGCCACGACAGGGGATGGCTACACCTTC
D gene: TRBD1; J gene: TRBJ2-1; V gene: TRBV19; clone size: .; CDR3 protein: CASSIEGAIAEQFF; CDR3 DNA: TGTGCCAGTAGTATTGAGGGGGCAATTGCTGAGCAGTTCTTC
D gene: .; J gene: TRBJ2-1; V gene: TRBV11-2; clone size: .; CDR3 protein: CASSLGYEQFF; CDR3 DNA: TGTGCCAGCAGCTTAGGATATGAGCAGTTCTTC
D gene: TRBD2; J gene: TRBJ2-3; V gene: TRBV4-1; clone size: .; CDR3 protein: CASSQEGSGGAWTDTQYF; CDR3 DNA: TGCGCCAGCAGCCAAGAAGGGAGCGGGGGGGCCTGGACAGATACGCAGTATTTT
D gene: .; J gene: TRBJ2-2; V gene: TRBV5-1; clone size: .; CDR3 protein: CASSLAGTTGELFF; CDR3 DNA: TGCGCCAGCAGCTTGGCAGGGACCACCGGGGAGCTGTTTTTT
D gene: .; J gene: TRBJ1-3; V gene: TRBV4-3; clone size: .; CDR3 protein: CASSPTSSSGNTIYF; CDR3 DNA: TGCGCCAGCAGCCCGACTTCATCCTCTGGAAACACCATATATTTT
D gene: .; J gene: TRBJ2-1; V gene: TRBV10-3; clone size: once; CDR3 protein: CVTSRDTGAGYNEQFF; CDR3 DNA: TGTGTCACATCAAGGGACACCGGGGCGGGGTACAATGAGCAGTTCTTC
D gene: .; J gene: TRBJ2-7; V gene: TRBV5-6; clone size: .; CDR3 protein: CASSSYAVPKAGEQYF; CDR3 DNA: TGTGCCAGCAGCTCTTACGCCGTCCCCAAAGCTGGCGAGCAGTACTTC
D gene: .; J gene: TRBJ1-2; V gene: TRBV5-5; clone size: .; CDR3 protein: CASSLNRHYGYTF; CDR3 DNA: TGTGCCAGCAGCTTAAACAGGCACTATGGCTACACCTTC
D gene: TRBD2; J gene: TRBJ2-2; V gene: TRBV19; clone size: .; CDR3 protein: CASKGLVNTGELFF; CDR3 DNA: TGTGCCAGTAAGGGACTAGTAAACACCGGGGAGCTGTTTTTT
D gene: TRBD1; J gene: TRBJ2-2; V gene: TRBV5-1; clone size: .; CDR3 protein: CASSSPTGVSGELFF; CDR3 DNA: TGCGCCAGCAGCTCCCCTACAGGGGTCTCCGGGGAGCTGTTTTTT